These 30 T cell receptor beta chains came from one sample sequenced in a study of siplizumab effects on memory and regulatory T cells. The assay was immunoSEQ multiplex PCR, and TCRdb's table has in-frame clones only and misses some. The sample records about 64,000 clones, 90% to 97% being singletons. Sequencing used naive CD8+ T cells sorted from blood. These receptors came from a human donor in good health.

The chain combines TRBV28 with TRBJ2-5, with a tentative D call TRBD2 (6 bases). From germline, CDR1 is MDHEN and CDR2 SYDVKM. Trimming stripped 5 bases from V and 11 bases from J, with 12 bases between. The CDR3 sequence is 11 residues long. The CDR3: CASSPSGEQYF. DNA of the CDR3: TGTGCCAGCAGTCCCTCGGGGGAGCAGTACTTC. The full variable domain, completed using reference TRBV28 and TRBJ2-5, is DVKVTQSSRYLVKRTGEKVFLECVQDMDHENMFWYRQDPGLGLRLIYFSYDVKMKEKGDIPEGYSVSREKKERFSLILESASTNQTSMYLCASSPSGEQYFGPGTRLLVL.

The chain links TRBV19 to TRBJ2-1, with 8 bases matching TRBD1. Per the germline V gene, CDR1 is LNHDA and CDR2 is SQIVND (reference sequence). The J segment lost 0 bases and the V segment lost 6 bases, leaving 10 bases of the junction unmatched. The CDR3 spans 17 residues. The CDR3 coding sequence is TGTGCCAGTAGCTCTCAGGACAGGGCCCGCTCCTACAATGAGCAGTTCTTC. Residues: CASSSQDRARSYNEQFF.

This chain links TRBV7-6 with TRBJ2-5; 7 nucleotides line up with TRBD2. Germline CDR1 is SGHVS and CDR2 is FNYEAQ. There are 11 residues in the CDR3. J gave up 9 bases and V 5 bases, and 3 bases lay outside the gene matches. CDR3 DNA sequence: TGTGCCAGCAGCAGCGGGGAGGCCCAGTACTTC. Protein: CASSSGEAQYF. The variable domain in full, completed from reference TRBV7-6 and TRBJ2-5, reads GAGVSQSPRYKVTKRGQDVALRCDPISGHVSLYWYRQALGQGPEFLTYFNYEAQQDKSGLPNDRFSAERPEGSISTLTIQRTEQRDSAMYRCASSSGEAQYFGPGTRLLVL.

The genes are TRBV7-9 and TRBJ2-3; D is possibly TRBD1 (6 bases). This CDR3 spans 15 amino acids. Germline V gene data show CDR1 as SEHNR and CDR2 as FQNEAQ (reference sequence). V was pared by 1 base and J by 5 bases, with 13 bases between. The CDR3 spells CASSLVVQGLDTQYF. CDR3 DNA sequence: TGTGCCAGCAGCTTAGTGGTACAGGGCTTAGATACGCAGTATTTT. The entire variable domain, with the rest obtained from reference TRBV7-9 and TRBJ2-3, is as follows: DTGVSQNPRHKITKRGQNVTFRCDPISEHNRLYWYRQTLGQGPEFLTYFQNEAQLEKSRLLSDRFSAERPKGSFSTLEIQRTEQGDSAMYLCASSLVVQGLDTQYFGPGTRLTVL.

The V and J genes are TRBV7-8 and TRBJ2-1; a weak D match, TRBD2 (5 bases). This CDR3 has 16 amino acids. CDR1 is SGHVS, CDR2 FQNEAQ, per germline. V was trimmed by 3 bases and J by 1 base, leaving 13 bases between them. As DNA, the CDR3 is TGTGCCAGCAGCTTTTCGGGGTTAGTGTCCTACAATGAGCAGTTCTTC. Protein: CASSFSGLVSYNEQFF.

This clone was observed a single time. This sequence joins TRBV14 and TRBJ1-2, with D possibly TRBD1 on 5 matching bases. Germline CDR1 SGHDN, CDR2 FVKESK. The V gene lost 3 bases and the J gene lost 1 base, with 9 bases spanning the gap. This CDR3 comprises 14 residues. CDR3 residues: CASSHEGSNYGYTF. The DNA for the CDR3 is TGTGCCAGCAGCCATGAGGGGAGTAACTATGGCTACACCTTC.

This clone has a single count. The CDR3 DNA sequence: TGTGCCAGCAGAGAACCCCGGGGGGGCACAGATACGCAGTATTTT. Protein product: CASREPRGGTDTQYF. V is TRBV5-4 and J is TRBJ2-3; TRBD2 matches 7 bases. The CDR3 sequence is 15 residues long. Trimming at V came to 5 bases and at J to 1 base, leaving 7 bases not matched to a gene. Germline V lookup: CDR1 SGHNT, CDR2 YYREEE (reference sequence).

This clone was seen only once. The J gene is TRBJ2-3, the V gene TRBV7-3, with a possible D match to TRBD2 (5 bases). Germline CDR1 and CDR2: SGHTA and FQGTGA. Between the trimmed V and J ends, which lost 1 base and 4 bases, there was a span of 6 bases. The CDR3 is made up of 13 amino acids. The CDR3 region is CASSLISADTQYF. In DNA form, the CDR3 reads TGTGCCAGCAGCTTAATTAGCGCAGATACGCAGTATTTT.

This chain links TRBV18 with TRBJ2-7, with D perhaps given as TRBD1 or TRBD2 (5 bases each). The CDR3 has 15 residues. V shed 1 base and J shed 3 bases, with 13 bases lying between them. Per germline, CDR1 KGHSH and CDR2 LQKENI. The CDR3 DNA follows: TGTGCCAGCTCACCACAAGCGTGGGGGAACTACGAGCAGTACTTC. Its translation is CASSPQAWGNYEQYF. Filled out from reference TRBV18 and TRBJ2-7, the complete variable domain reads NAGVMQNPRHLVRRRGQEARLRCSPMKGHSHVYWYRQLPEEGLKFMVYLQKENIIDESGMPKERFSAEFPKEGPSILRIQQVVRGDSAAYFCASSPQAWGNYEQYFGPGTRLTVT.

This chain joins TRBV19 and TRBJ1-1; a possible D gene is TRBD1 (6 bases). The CDR3 extends over 15 amino acids. Germline CDR1 is LNHDA and CDR2 is SQIVND (reference sequence). Between the trimmed V and J ends, which lost 6 bases and 0 bases, there was a span of 14 bases. The CDR3 nucleotides read TGTGCCAGTAGCCTCGCCAGGACAGTGAACACTGAAGCTTTCTTT. Amino acids: CASSLARTVNTEAFF.

The V call is TRBV6-5, the J call TRBJ2-7, with 8 bases lining up with TRBD2. Germline CDR1 MNHEY, CDR2 SVGAGI. CDR3 length: 12 residues. The junction had 5 bases not matched to a gene; V was cut back by 8 bases and J by 5 bases. CDR3 amino acids: CASVAGGNEQYF. The CDR3 nucleotides read TGTGCCAGCGTTGCGGGGGGAAACGAGCAGTACTTC.

The chain joins TRBV29-1 to TRBJ2-7; the D is unclear. V was cut by 2 bases and J by 0 bases, with 11 bases left in between. This CDR3 contains 14 residues. Germline CDR1 reads SQVTM; CDR2 reads ANQGSEA. This chain's CDR3 is CSVERAQPSYEQYF. The DNA of the CDR3 is TGCAGCGTTGAACGGGCACAGCCCTCCTACGAGCAGTACTTC.

The genes are TRBV11-1 and TRBJ2-3, with a weak D call TRBD2 (6 bases). Trimming removed 4 bases at V and 5 bases at J, with 16 bases between. The CDR3 has 15 amino acids. CDR1 and CDR2 (germline): SGHAT, FQDESV (reference sequence). Here the CDR3 reads CASSSWEAQGDTQYF. CDR3 nucleotide sequence: TGTGCCAGCAGCTCATGGGAGGCGCAGGGAGATACGCAGTATTTT.

The genes are TRBV19 and TRBJ1-2; D unresolved. This CDR3 has 12 amino acids. The germline CDR1 and CDR2 sequences are LNHDA and SQIVND (reference sequence). V was cut by 1 base and J by 8 bases, with 8 bases left in between. In DNA form, the CDR3 reads TGTGCCAGTAGTATAGGCAGGTCCGGCTACACCTTC. Its protein product is CASSIGRSGYTF.

The chain uses TRBV27 and TRBJ2-3; TRBD2 might be the D (6 bases). The CDR3 length is 16 residues. CDR1 MNHEY and CDR2 SMNVEV come from the germline V gene (reference sequence). Deletions cut 0 bases from V and 3 bases from J, with 13 bases between. CDR3 in DNA: TGTGCCAGCAGTTTATCTGAAGGGGAGGAGACAGATACGCAGTATTTT. Its translation: CASSLSEGEETDTQYF.

This chain's CDR3 is CASSEGGVGYNSPLHF. CDR3 nucleotide sequence: TGTGCCAGCAGTGAAGGGGGTGTGGGCTATAATTCACCCCTCCACTTT. This sequence joins TRBV7-8 and TRBJ1-6, with a possible D match to TRBD1 (6 bases). This CDR3 has 16 amino acids. V gave up 6 bases and J gave up 3 bases, with 15 bases separating them. The germline V gene has CDR1 SGHVS and CDR2 FQNEAQ. Full variable domain (rest looked up from reference TRBV7-8 and TRBJ1-6): GAGVSQSPRYKVAKRGQDVALRCDPISGHVSLFWYQQALGQGPEFLTYFQNEAQLDKSGLPSDRFFAERPEGSVSTLKIQRTQQEDSAVYLCASSEGGVGYNSPLHFGNGTRLTVT.

V gene TRBV27 combines with J gene TRBJ2-1; possible D gene TRBD2, 5 bases. The CDR3 covers 15 residues. In germline, CDR1 is MNHEY, CDR2 SMNVEV (reference sequence). Trimming left V 6 bases short and J 3 bases short, with 15 bases between. CDR3: CASSPIPRGYNEQFF. In DNA form, the CDR3 reads TGTGCCAGCAGCCCAATCCCCCGGGGCTACAATGAGCAGTTCTTC.

The chain uses TRBV7-9 and TRBJ2-2, with no clear D. V was cut by 2 bases and J by 7 bases, with 2 bases left in between. CDR1 and CDR2 from the germline V gene are SEHNR and FQNEAQ (reference sequence). This CDR3 region has 11 residues. The CDR3 DNA follows: TGTGCCAGCAGCTTAATCGGGGAGCTGTTTTTT. This gives the protein CASSLIGELFF.

The chain couples TRBV7-6 to TRBJ2-1; D assignment may be TRBD1 or TRBD2 (5 bases each). The germline gives CDR1 SGHVS, CDR2 FNYEAQ. Trimming shortened V by 0 bases and J by 8 bases, and 8 bases separated the two germline ends. The CDR3 spans 13 residues. The CDR3 bases are TGTGCCAGCAGCTTAGCGCTGGGGGATGAGCAGTTCTTC. Its translation is CASSLALGDEQFF.

The chain combines TRBV6-5 with TRBJ1-1; D is uncertain. The germline V gene has CDR1 MNHEY and CDR2 SVGAGI. V shed 5 bases and J shed 0 bases, with 13 bases lying between them. This CDR3 has 15 residues. The CDR3 DNA reads as TGTGCCAGCAGTCAAGACCCACTCATGAACACTGAAGCTTTCTTT. Translating gives CASSQDPLMNTEAFF.

The chain is built from TRBV19 and TRBJ2-3; 12 bases are shared with TRBD1. The CDR3 sequence is 15 residues long. The V segment lost 4 bases and the J segment 7 bases; nucleotides outside the gene matches: 6. CDR1 and CDR2 (germline): LNHDA, SQIVND (reference sequence). The CDR3 nucleotides read TGTGCCAGTAGTAAACCGGGACAGGGGGCACATACGCAGTATTTT. Amino acids: CASSKPGQGAHTQYF.

This chain joins TRBV4-2 and TRBJ2-7; D uncertain. The CDR3 is 14 amino acids. Germline-derived CDR1 and CDR2 are LGHNA and YNFKEQ. V was pared by 0 bases and J by 3 bases, with 9 bases between. The CDR3 loop is CASSQEQINYEQYF. DNA for the CDR3: TGTGCCAGCAGCCAAGAACAGATTAACTACGAGCAGTACTTC.

V usage is TRBV4-1 and J usage is TRBJ1-2; D gene unclear. The CDR3 has 13 amino acids. The V and J ends lost 0 bases and 5 bases respectively, with 7 bases between them. Per the germline V gene, CDR1 is MGHRA and CDR2 is YSYEKL. The CDR3 region has the DNA TGCGCCAGCAGCCAAGATATGGCATATGGCTACACCTTC. Protein: CASSQDMAYGYTF.

The gene calls are TRBV5-4 and TRBJ1-2; 7 nucleotides line up with TRBD1. Looked up from germline, CDR1 is SGHNT and CDR2 is YYREEE (reference sequence). The CDR3 has 14 residues. V shed 4 bases, J shed 2 bases, and the junction held 5 bases outside the gene matches. The CDR3 bases are TGTGCCAGCAGCCCAACAGGGGTCAACTATGGCTACACCTTC. Encoded protein: CASSPTGVNYGYTF. The full variable domain, with the rest looked up from reference TRBV5-4 and TRBJ1-2, is ETGVTQSPTHLIKTRGQQVTLRCSSQSGHNTVSWYQQALGQGPQFIFQYYREEENGRGNFPPRFSGLQFPNYSSELNVNALELDDSALYLCASSPTGVNYGYTFGSGTRLTVV.

This chain uses TRBV27 with TRBJ2-1, with 7 bases identical to TRBD2. V trimming: 6 bases; J trimming: 4 bases; junction bases outside the gene matches: 12. The CDR3 has 16 amino acids. The V gene's germline CDR1 is MNHEY and CDR2 SMNVEV (reference sequence). The CDR3 loop reads CASSDLGGGGYNEQFF. CDR3 in DNA: TGTGCCAGCAGCGACCTGGGGGGGGGAGGGTACAATGAGCAGTTCTTC.

This sequence joins TRBV10-3 and TRBJ1-4; perhaps TRBD1 as D (5 bases). The germline V and J ends were trimmed by 6 bases and 5 bases, with 10 bases remaining between them. Germline V lookup: CDR1 ENHRY, CDR2 SYGVKD. This CDR3 contains 13 residues. CDR3 DNA sequence: TGTGCCATCAGGGGGGTCGAGAATGAAAAACTGTTTTTT. Translation gives CAIRGVENEKLFF.

This chain uses TRBV15 with TRBJ2-2; D not certain. The germline CDR1 and CDR2 sequences are LNHNV and YYDKDF (reference sequence). This CDR3 comprises 17 residues. Trimming removed 0 bases from V and 0 bases from J, with 11 bases in between. The CDR3 coding sequence is TGTGCCACCAGCAGAGATCTTTTGGGGTCGAACACCGGGGAGCTGTTTTTT. This encodes CATSRDLLGSNTGELFF.

J is TRBJ1-1 and V is TRBV2, with 8 bases aligning to TRBD1. CDR1 and CDR2 from the germline V gene are SNHLY and FYNNEI. The V and J ends lost 8 bases and 6 bases, in that order; junction bases with no gene match: 11. The CDR3 is made up of 14 amino acids. Written as DNA, the CDR3 is TGTGCCAGCGACTACCTTCAGGGGGCAGCTGAAGCTTTCTTT. This translates into CASDYLQGAAEAFF.

V and J are TRBV2 and TRBJ2-7; TRBD1 aligns across 9 bases. Germline trimming cut 6 bases from V and 4 bases from J; bases unmatched to any gene: 13. Germline V gene sequence: CDR1 SNHLY, CDR2 FYNNEI. CDR3 size: 16 residues. The CDR3 coding sequence is TGTGCCAGCAGCGACCCGGGACAGGGAAACTCATACGAGCAGTACTTC. Amino acids: CASSDPGQGNSYEQYF.

The chain combines TRBV19 with TRBJ2-3, with 11 bases matching TRBD2. CDR1 and CDR2 from the germline V gene are LNHDA and SQIVND (reference sequence). The V and J ends lost 2 bases and 4 bases, in that order; junction bases with no gene match: 2. The CDR3 is made up of 15 amino acids. Here the CDR3 reads CASSITSGGADTQYF. The DNA of the CDR3 is TGTGCCAGTAGTATAACTAGCGGGGGTGCAGATACGCAGTATTTT.